The rows below give T cell receptor beta chains drawn from one sample of a study of CD8 T cells in Susac syndrome. TCRdb used MiXCR to reprocess the immunoSEQ multiplex PCR reads, holding one entry per CDR3 protein. The sample records about 180,000 distinct CDR3 sequences, 94% being singletons. The material sequenced was CD4+ T cells from PBMCs. These receptors all come from a human donor with Susac syndrome. The CDR3 runs from the conserved cysteine through the conserved F or W. Fields, in order: V gene, D gene, J gene, CDR3 protein. A D gene is named only where the DNA matches it firmly.

v_gene: TRBV12-3/TRBV12-4; d_gene: .; j_gene: TRBJ1-5; CDR3aa: CASSNQFRQPQHF
v_gene: TRBV28; d_gene: .; j_gene: TRBJ1-1; CDR3aa: CASSLGGAKAFF
v_gene: TRBV6-1; d_gene: TRBD1; j_gene: TRBJ2-7; CDR3aa: CASRPGQGSGQYF
v_gene: TRBV6-5; d_gene: .; j_gene: TRBJ1-2; CDR3aa: CASSPNNNYGYTF
v_gene: TRBV30; d_gene: .; j_gene: TRBJ1-1; CDR3aa: CASYHSPNTEAFF
v_gene: TRBV7-3; d_gene: .; j_gene: TRBJ2-7; CDR3aa: CASSSGIGYEQYF
v_gene: TRBV5-1; d_gene: TRBD1; j_gene: TRBJ2-7; CDR3aa: CASSDQGVDEQYF
v_gene: TRBV18; d_gene: .; j_gene: TRBJ2-7; CDR3aa: CASSPGREEQYF
v_gene: TRBV25-1; d_gene: TRBD2; j_gene: TRBJ2-5; CDR3aa: CASRASGGGETQYF
v_gene: TRBV2; d_gene: TRBD1; j_gene: TRBJ1-1; CDR3aa: CASISGGKGTEAFF
v_gene: TRBV6-5; d_gene: .; j_gene: TRBJ1-1; CDR3aa: CASSYFGGRTRTEAFF
v_gene: TRBV27; d_gene: .; j_gene: TRBJ2-4; CDR3aa: CASGYMIQYF
v_gene: TRBV27; d_gene: .; j_gene: TRBJ1-5; CDR3aa: CASSLKSGLNQPQHF
v_gene: TRBV7-2; d_gene: .; j_gene: TRBJ2-7; CDR3aa: CASSPGGEQYF
v_gene: TRBV29-1; d_gene: .; j_gene: TRBJ1-1; CDR3aa: CSVEPLSAANTEAFF
v_gene: TRBV15; d_gene: .; j_gene: TRBJ2-1; CDR3aa: CATSRDNFEQFF
v_gene: TRBV6-5; d_gene: .; j_gene: TRBJ2-6; CDR3aa: CASRGVAGANVLTF
v_gene: TRBV11-2; d_gene: .; j_gene: TRBJ2-5; CDR3aa: CASRGRTLGVQKETQYF
v_gene: TRBV27; d_gene: .; j_gene: TRBJ1-4; CDR3aa: CASSATGKDEKLFF
v_gene: TRBV6-2/TRBV6-3; d_gene: .; j_gene: TRBJ1-6; CDR3aa: CASSTRDGTNSPLHF
v_gene: TRBV4-3; d_gene: .; j_gene: TRBJ2-3; CDR3aa: CASSQLGLGRTDTQYF
v_gene: TRBV6-2/TRBV6-3; d_gene: TRBD1; j_gene: TRBJ1-1; CDR3aa: CASSYSWTGANTEAFF
v_gene: TRBV24-1; d_gene: TRBD1; j_gene: TRBJ2-3; CDR3aa: CATSDPGQGSDTQYF
v_gene: TRBV5-1; d_gene: TRBD2; j_gene: TRBJ2-7; CDR3aa: CASSSTLGGGTPYEQYF
v_gene: TRBV12-3/TRBV12-4; d_gene: .; j_gene: TRBJ1-2; CDR3aa: CASIFWGGGGYTF
v_gene: TRBV4-3; d_gene: .; j_gene: TRBJ1-5; CDR3aa: CASSRGGINQPQHF
v_gene: TRBV3-1; d_gene: .; j_gene: TRBJ2-7; CDR3aa: CASSPLGHQSSYEQYF
v_gene: TRBV21-1; d_gene: .; j_gene: TRBJ2-5; CDR3aa: CASSRTRRTSGEETQYF
v_gene: TRBV20-1; d_gene: TRBD1; j_gene: TRBJ2-1; CDR3aa: CSASTGAVSYNEQFF
v_gene: TRBV12-3/TRBV12-4; d_gene: .; j_gene: TRBJ2-7; CDR3aa: CASSLVRNEQYF
v_gene: TRBV29-1; d_gene: .; j_gene: TRBJ1-4; CDR3aa: CSVVDRGISEKLFF
v_gene: TRBV20-1; d_gene: TRBD1; j_gene: TRBJ1-4; CDR3aa: CSASDRGKEKLFF
v_gene: TRBV5-1; d_gene: TRBD2; j_gene: TRBJ2-3; CDR3aa: CASSLAAGGFTDTQYF
v_gene: TRBV5-1; d_gene: TRBD2; j_gene: TRBJ2-3; CDR3aa: CASTEAGGQDTQYF
v_gene: TRBV30; d_gene: TRBD1; j_gene: TRBJ1-1; CDR3aa: CAWSDQDRGLMTEAFF
v_gene: TRBV19; d_gene: .; j_gene: TRBJ1-2; CDR3aa: CASTSSGYHYGYTF
v_gene: TRBV27; d_gene: .; j_gene: TRBJ1-4; CDR3aa: CASSSRQGANEKLFF
v_gene: TRBV3-1; d_gene: .; j_gene: TRBJ1-2; CDR3aa: CASSQEGGYTF
v_gene: TRBV15; d_gene: TRBD1; j_gene: TRBJ2-3; CDR3aa: CATSRGAGIGTVYTDTQYF
v_gene: TRBV12-5; d_gene: TRBD2; j_gene: TRBJ2-7; CDR3aa: CASGLVLRLAGDYEQYF
v_gene: TRBV12-3/TRBV12-4; d_gene: .; j_gene: TRBJ1-5; CDR3aa: CASSPVGGVGQPQHF
v_gene: TRBV3-1; d_gene: TRBD2; j_gene: TRBJ2-7; CDR3aa: CASSQRSSGGNYEQYF
v_gene: TRBV7-2; d_gene: .; j_gene: TRBJ2-7; CDR3aa: CASSLRAERPYEQYF
v_gene: TRBV5-6; d_gene: .; j_gene: TRBJ1-6; CDR3aa: CASSRGRGNSPLHF
v_gene: TRBV6-1; d_gene: .; j_gene: TRBJ1-2; CDR3aa: CASSAQGIGYGYTF
v_gene: TRBV19; d_gene: .; j_gene: TRBJ1-4; CDR3aa: CASQKTANNEKLFF
v_gene: TRBV7-2; d_gene: TRBD2; j_gene: TRBJ2-3; CDR3aa: CASSLRTSGGIYTQYF
v_gene: TRBV20-1; d_gene: .; j_gene: TRBJ1-5; CDR3aa: CSAKQDSNQPQHF
v_gene: TRBV2; d_gene: .; j_gene: TRBJ1-1; CDR3aa: CASSELSRTMNTEAFF
v_gene: TRBV20-1; d_gene: .; j_gene: TRBJ1-2; CDR3aa: CSTGGGGYGYTF
v_gene: TRBV15; d_gene: TRBD2; j_gene: TRBJ2-7; CDR3aa: CATSREGTGSGAVYEQYF
v_gene: TRBV7-8; d_gene: TRBD1; j_gene: TRBJ1-1; CDR3aa: CASSPRDRLTNTEAFF
v_gene: TRBV6-2/TRBV6-3; d_gene: .; j_gene: TRBJ1-5; CDR3aa: CASSYYTALNQPQHF
v_gene: TRBV2; d_gene: TRBD1; j_gene: TRBJ2-5; CDR3aa: CASSGTGALETQYF
v_gene: TRBV20-1; d_gene: .; j_gene: TRBJ2-1; CDR3aa: CSVGASYNEQFF
v_gene: TRBV7-9; d_gene: TRBD1; j_gene: TRBJ2-4; CDR3aa: CASSLEGARNIQYF
v_gene: TRBV25-1; d_gene: .; j_gene: TRBJ2-2; CDR3aa: CASSQDWGTGELFF